The clone carrying this TCR beta chain was seen repeatedly, ten times or more. Its matching antigen is unknown. V was trimmed by 4 bases and J by 6 bases, leaving 11 bases between them. The CDR3 contains 13 residues. The source of the sample is a study of CD8 T cells in ankylosing spondylitis. Study-wide results and limits: Disease-linked clones proved CD8+ and comparatively uncommon in peripheral blood.

TCRdb reprocessed the 5' RACE reads with MiXCR, giving one entry per CDR3 protein. The sample has 300,000 to 400,000 distinct CDR3 sequences, roughly 14% seen once. This TCR came from a male donor with ankylosing spondylitis or in good health (not recorded which). Sequencing was performed on blood, either unsorted or a sorted T cell fraction (not recorded which). V and J are TRBV12-3 or TRBV12-4 and TRBJ2-3; D is undetermined. This CDR3 reads CASSSLRTDTQYF. The CDR3 DNA sequence: TGTGCCAGCAGTTCCCTGAGGACGGATACGCAGTATTTT.